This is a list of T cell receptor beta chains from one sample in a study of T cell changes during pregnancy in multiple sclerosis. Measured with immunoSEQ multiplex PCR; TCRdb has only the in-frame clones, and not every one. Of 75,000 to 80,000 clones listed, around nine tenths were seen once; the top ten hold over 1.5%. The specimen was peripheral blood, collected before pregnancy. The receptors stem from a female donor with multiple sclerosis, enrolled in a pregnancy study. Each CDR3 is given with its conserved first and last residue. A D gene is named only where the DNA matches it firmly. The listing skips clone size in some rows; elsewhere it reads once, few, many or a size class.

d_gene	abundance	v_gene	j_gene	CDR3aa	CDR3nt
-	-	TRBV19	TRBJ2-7	CASSTGYEQYF	TGTGCCAGTAGTACGGGATACGAGCAGTACTTC
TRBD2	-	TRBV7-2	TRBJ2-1	CASSSRLPAGGHRNEQFF	TGTGCCAGCAGCTCCCGACTGCCAGCGGGGGGCCACAGGAATGAGCAGTTCTTC
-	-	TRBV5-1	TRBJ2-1	CASSYTGGALLYEQFF	TGCGCCAGCAGCTACACTGGGGGGGCCCTCTTGTATGAGCAGTTCTTC
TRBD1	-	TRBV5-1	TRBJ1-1	CASRAGTVNTEAFF	TGCGCCAGCAGAGCCGGGACAGTAAACACTGAAGCTTTCTTT
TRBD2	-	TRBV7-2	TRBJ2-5	CASSSLLAGGRETQYF	TGTGCCAGCAGCTCCCTACTAGCGGGGGGGAGGGAGACCCAGTACTTC
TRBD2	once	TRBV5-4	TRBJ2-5	CASSILAGGDKETQYF	TGTGCCAGCAGCATCCTAGCGGGGGGGGATAAAGAGACCCAGTACTTC
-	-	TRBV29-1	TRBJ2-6	CSVEGGSGANVLTF	TGCAGCGTTGAGGGGGGTTCTGGGGCCAACGTCCTGACTTTC
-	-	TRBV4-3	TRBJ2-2	CASSQVIVLPNANTGELFF	TGCGCCAGCAGCCAAGTGATAGTACTTCCTAACGCGAACACCGGGGAGCTGTTTTTT
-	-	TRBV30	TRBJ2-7	CAWYGSPIYEQYF	TGTGCCTGGTACGGTTCTCCTATCTACGAGCAGTACTTC
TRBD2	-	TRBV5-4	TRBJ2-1	CASWTGGGLTYNEQFF	TGTGCCAGCTGGACGGGGGGGGGCCTGACCTACAATGAGCAGTTCTTC
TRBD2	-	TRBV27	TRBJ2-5	CASSILAGEETQYF	TGTGCCAGCAGTATCTTAGCGGGGGAAGAGACCCAGTACTTC
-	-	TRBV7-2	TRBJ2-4	CASSLSVGQQQAKNIQYF	TGTGCCAGCAGCTTATCGGTGGGACAACAACAAGCCAAAAACATTCAGTACTTC
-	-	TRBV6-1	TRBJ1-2	CASSEGAARSGYTF	TGTGCCAGCAGTGAAGGGGCAGCCCGCAGTGGCTACACCTTC
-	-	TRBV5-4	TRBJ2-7	CASSLESSYEQYF	TGTGCCAGCAGCTTGGAGAGCTCCTACGAGCAGTACTTC
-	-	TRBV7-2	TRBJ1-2	CASSPNKGPAYGYTF	TGTGCCAGCAGCCCAAACAAGGGGCCGGCGTATGGCTACACCTTC
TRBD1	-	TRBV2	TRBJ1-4	CASSYRGTNEKLFF	TGTGCCAGCAGTTACAGGGGTACTAATGAAAAACTGTTTTTT
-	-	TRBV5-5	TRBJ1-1	CASSFTWGGGTEAFF	TGTGCCAGCAGCTTTACCTGGGGCGGCGGCACTGAAGCTTTCTTT
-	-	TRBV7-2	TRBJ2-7	CASSLWSRDEQYF	TGTGCCAGCAGCTTATGGTCCAGGGACGAGCAGTACTTC
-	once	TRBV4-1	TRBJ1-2	CASSQESPGSRGYTF	TGCGCCAGCAGCCAAGAGTCCCCGGGGTCGCGCGGCTACACCTTC
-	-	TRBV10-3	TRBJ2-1	CAISDSSYNEQFF	TGTGCCATCAGTGACAGCTCCTACAATGAGCAGTTCTTC
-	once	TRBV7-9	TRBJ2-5	CASSLQGGGTETQYF	TGTGCCAGCAGCCTACAGGGGGGAGGGACGGAGACCCAGTACTTC
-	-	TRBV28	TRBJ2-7	CASSNPGEVHEQYF	TGTGCCAGCAGCAACCCGGGTGAGGTCCACGAGCAGTACTTC
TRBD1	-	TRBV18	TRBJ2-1	CASSPGGQGVNEQFF	TGTGCCAGCTCACCCGGGGGACAGGGCGTCAATGAGCAGTTCTTC
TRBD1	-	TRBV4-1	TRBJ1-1	CASSQDPRTGLLTEAFF	TGCGCCAGCAGCCAAGACCCTAGGACAGGTCTATTGACTGAAGCTTTCTTT
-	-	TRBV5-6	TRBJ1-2	CASSSALWDGGDYGYTF	TGTGCCAGCAGCTCCGCCTTATGGGACGGGGGGGACTATGGCTACACCTTC
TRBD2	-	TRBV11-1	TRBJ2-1	CASSASGGADEQFF	TGTGCCAGCAGCGCTAGCGGGGGGGCCGATGAGCAGTTCTTC
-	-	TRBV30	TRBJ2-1	CASPGIEHNEQFF	TGTGCATCGCCGGGTATCGAACACAATGAGCAGTTCTTC
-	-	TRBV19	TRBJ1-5	CASSIEGGNQPQHF	TGTGCCAGTAGTATAGAGGGGGGTAATCAGCCCCAGCATTTT
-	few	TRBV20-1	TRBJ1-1	CSATSNTEAFF	TGCAGTGCTACCTCGAACACTGAAGCTTTCTTT
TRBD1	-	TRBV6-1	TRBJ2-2	CASTEQGANTGELFF	TGTGCCAGCACCGAACAGGGGGCGAACACCGGGGAGCTGTTTTTT
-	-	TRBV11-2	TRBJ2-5	CASSHDIQETQYF	TGTGCCAGCAGTCACGACATCCAAGAGACCCAGTACTTC
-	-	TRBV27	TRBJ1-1	CASSLLGGTAEAFF	TGTGCCAGCAGTTTATTGGGGGGAACGGCTGAAGCTTTCTTT
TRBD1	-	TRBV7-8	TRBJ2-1	CASSADRAGYNEQFF	TGTGCCAGCAGCGCTGACAGGGCTGGTTACAATGAGCAGTTCTTC
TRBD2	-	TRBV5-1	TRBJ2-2	CASSSGGAAGELFF	TGCGCCAGCAGCTCGGGGGGGGCTGCCGGGGAGCTGTTTTTT
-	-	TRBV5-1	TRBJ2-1	CASSMGFSTYNEQFF	TGCGCCAGCAGCATGGGGTTCTCCACTTACAATGAGCAGTTCTTC
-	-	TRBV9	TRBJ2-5	CASSVGPTRREQYF	TGTGCCAGCAGCGTAGGGCCCACTAGGAGAGAGCAGTACTTC
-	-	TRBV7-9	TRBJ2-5	CASSLVGNLETQYF	TGTGCCAGCAGCTTAGTCGGTAATCTAGAGACCCAGTACTTC
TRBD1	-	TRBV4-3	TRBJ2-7	CASSQDVGQAYEQYF	TGCGCCAGCAGCCAAGATGTTGGACAGGCCTACGAGCAGTACTTC
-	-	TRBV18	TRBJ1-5	CASSRGDYSNQPQHF	TGTGCCAGCTCACGAGGGGACTATAGCAATCAGCCCCAGCATTTT
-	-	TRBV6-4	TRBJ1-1	CASSDPAPENTEAFF	TGTGCCAGCAGTGACCCCGCCCCAGAGAACACTGAAGCTTTCTTT
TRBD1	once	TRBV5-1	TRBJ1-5	CASSPTGAGGQPQHF	TGCGCCAGCAGCCCGACAGGGGCGGGTGGTCAGCCCCAGCATTTT
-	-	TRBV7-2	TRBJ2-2	CASSPGGRDTGELFF	TGTGCCAGCAGCCCCGGAGGGCGGGACACCGGGGAGCTGTTTTTT